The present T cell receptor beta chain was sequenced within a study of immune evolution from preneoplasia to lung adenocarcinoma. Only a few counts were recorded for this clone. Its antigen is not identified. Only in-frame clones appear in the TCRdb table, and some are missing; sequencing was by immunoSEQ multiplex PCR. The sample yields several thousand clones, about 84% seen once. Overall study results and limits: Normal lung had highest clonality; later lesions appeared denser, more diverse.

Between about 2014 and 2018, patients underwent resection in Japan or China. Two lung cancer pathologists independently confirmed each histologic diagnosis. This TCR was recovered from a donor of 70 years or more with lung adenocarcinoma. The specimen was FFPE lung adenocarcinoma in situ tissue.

CDR3 amino acids: CASSLSTGTGAEAFF. The CDR3 coding sequence is TGTGCCAGCAGCTTATCGACCGGGACAGGGGCCGAAGCTTTCTTT. J is TRBJ1-1 and V is TRBV7-9; 10 bases fit TRBD1. Germline-derived CDR1 and CDR2 are SEHNR and FQNEAQ (reference sequence). With V trimmed by 2 bases and J by 8 bases, 8 bases remained unmatched. The CDR3 runs to 15 residues. The whole variable domain, remainder taken from reference TRBV7-9 and TRBJ1-1, is DTGVSQNPRHKITKRGQNVTFRCDPISEHNRLYWYRQTLGQGPEFLTYFQNEAQLEKSRLLSDRFSAERPKGSFSTLEIQRTEQGDSAMYLCASSLSTGTGAEAFFGQGTRLTVV.